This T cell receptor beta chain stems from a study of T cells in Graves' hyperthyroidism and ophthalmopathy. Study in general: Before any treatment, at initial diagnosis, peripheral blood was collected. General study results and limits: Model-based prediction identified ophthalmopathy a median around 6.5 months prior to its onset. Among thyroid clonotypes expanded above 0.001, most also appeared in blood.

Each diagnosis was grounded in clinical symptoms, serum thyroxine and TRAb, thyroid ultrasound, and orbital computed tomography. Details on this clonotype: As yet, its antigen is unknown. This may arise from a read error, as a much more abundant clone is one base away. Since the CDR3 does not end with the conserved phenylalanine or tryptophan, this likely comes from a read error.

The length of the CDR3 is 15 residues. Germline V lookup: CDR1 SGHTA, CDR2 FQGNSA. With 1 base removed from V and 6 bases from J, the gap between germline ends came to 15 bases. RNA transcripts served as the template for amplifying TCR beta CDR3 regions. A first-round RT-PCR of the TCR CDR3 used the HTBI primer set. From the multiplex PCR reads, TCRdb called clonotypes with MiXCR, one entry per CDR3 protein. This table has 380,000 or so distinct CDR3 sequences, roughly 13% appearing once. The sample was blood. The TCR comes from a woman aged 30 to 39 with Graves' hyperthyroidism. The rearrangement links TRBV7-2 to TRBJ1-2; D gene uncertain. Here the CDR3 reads CASSLGRRESHGYTL. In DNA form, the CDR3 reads TGTGCCAGCAGCTTAGGCCGTCGGGAAAGCCATGGCTACACCCTC.